This T cell receptor (beta chain) was captured in a study of identical twins. Study-level points and caveats: Researchers reported excess low generation probability among twin-shared out-of-frame alpha sequences.

A universal primer site arose from template switching, and cDNA bore unique molecular identifiers. One entry per CDR3 protein results from TCRdb running MiXCR on the 5' RACE reads. The sample lists more than 650,000 distinct CDR3 sequences, around 5.7% occurring once. This clonotype was counted at least ten times. Its target is not known. The source material was naive T cells sorted from blood. The source of this sequence is a man aged 18 to 29 in good health.

The CDR3 nucleotides read TGCGCCAGCAGCCAAGATAGGGTTGCGGGACTGATCAATGAGCAGTTCTTC. It encodes CASSQDRVAGLINEQFF. The V and J genes are TRBV4-3 and TRBJ2-1, with D maybe TRBD2 (6 bases). Trimming left V 0 bases short and J 6 bases short, with 18 bases between. The CDR3 is 17 residues long. Germline CDR1 and CDR2: LGHNA and YSLEER.